The text below deals with one T cell receptor beta chain. The T cells that were sequenced for TCR beta were CD8+ and CD4+ cells from blood. The multiple sclerosis control cohort comprised treatment-naive individuals presenting with stable or active relapsing-remitting disease. The RNA, about 0.5 to 1 ug, was put through reverse transcription using random hexamers. MiXCR, applied by TCRdb to the immunoSEQ multiplex PCR reads, yields one record per CDR3 protein. Seen here are 150,000 to 200,000 distinct CDR3 sequences, around 95% observed once, and the top ten hold approximately 0.1%. The sample belongs to a study of CD8 T cells in Susac syndrome. The germline CDR1 and CDR2 sequences are MNHEY and SVGEGT. This CDR3 region has 14 residues. J was trimmed by 3 bases and V by 8 bases; bases with no gene match: 7.

The rearrangement joins TRBV6-2 or TRBV6-3 to TRBJ2-7, with 10 bases matching TRBD1. The sequencing input was CD4+ T cells from PBMCs. This receptor was identified in a human donor with multiple sclerosis. The CDR3 nucleotides are TGTGCCAGCGCCAGGGACAGGGGATTCTACGAGCAGTACTTC. Translating gives CASARDRGFYEQYF.